This T cell receptor beta chain was retrieved from a study of T cell responses to AZD1222 COVID-19 vaccine. Study-wide points: In all cases, repertoires were sampled only after the peak T cell response. Epitopes outside B.1.351 and B.1.1.7 mutated regions reportedly drew nearly half of spike TCRs. Two AZD1222 doses significantly raised spike-specific TCR breadth and depth over controls.

The method was immunoSEQ multiplex PCR; TCRdb's version includes in-frame clones alone and lacks a portion of them. This sample yields roughly 120,000 clones, of which around 88% are seen a single time; approximately 7.1% belongs to the top ten. Germline V lookup: CDR1 MNHEY, CDR2 SVGAGI. The ends were cut back, 7 bases at V and 2 bases at J, with 6 bases in the middle. There are 13 residues in the CDR3. The table lists this clone with a few counts. Antigen specificity is unknown. The specimen comprised peripheral blood, sampled 28 days after the second AZD1222 dose. This rearrangement joins TRBV6-5 to TRBJ2-6; no reliable D call. This clonotype was obtained from an adult who received the AZD1222 COVID-19 vaccine. The CDR3 is CASTLAGANVLTF. CDR3 DNA sequence: TGTGCCAGCACGTTAGCTGGGGCCAACGTCCTGACTTTC.